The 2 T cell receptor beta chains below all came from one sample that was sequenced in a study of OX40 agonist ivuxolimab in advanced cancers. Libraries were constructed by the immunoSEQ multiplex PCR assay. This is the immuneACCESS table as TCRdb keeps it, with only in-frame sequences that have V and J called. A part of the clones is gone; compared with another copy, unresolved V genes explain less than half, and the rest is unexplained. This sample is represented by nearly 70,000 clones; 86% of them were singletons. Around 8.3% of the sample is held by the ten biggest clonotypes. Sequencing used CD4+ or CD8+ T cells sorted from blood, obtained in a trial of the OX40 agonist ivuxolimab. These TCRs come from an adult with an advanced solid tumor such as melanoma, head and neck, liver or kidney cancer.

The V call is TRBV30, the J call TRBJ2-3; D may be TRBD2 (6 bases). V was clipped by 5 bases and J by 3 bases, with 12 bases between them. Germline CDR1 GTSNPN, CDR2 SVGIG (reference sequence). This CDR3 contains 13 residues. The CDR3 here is CAWGREATDTQYF. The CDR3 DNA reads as TGTGCCTGGGGTAGGGAGGCGACAGATACGCAGTATTTT.

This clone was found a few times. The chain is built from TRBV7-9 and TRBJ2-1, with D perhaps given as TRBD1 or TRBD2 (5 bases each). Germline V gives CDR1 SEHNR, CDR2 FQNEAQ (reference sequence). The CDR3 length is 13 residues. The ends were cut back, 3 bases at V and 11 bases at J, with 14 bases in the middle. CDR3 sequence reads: CASSFGAREKQFF. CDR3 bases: TGTGCCAGCAGCTTTGGGGCACGGGAAAAGCAGTTCTTC.